This section outlines one T cell receptor (beta chain) sequence together with its context. As yet, its antigen is unknown. The sample is drawn from a study of cytomegalovirus exposure and HLA in healthy donors. Overall study results and limits: Another analysis was done later, and it associated around 16,000 TCR beta sequences with HLA alleles at 0.05 false discovery rate. Fewer N-insertions than the roughly 650-donor mean were reportedly shown by an Asian-associated ancestry cluster in a later analysis.

The study ran its PCR with 60 Vbeta and 13 Jbeta primers. The repertoire was sequenced with immunoSEQ multiplex PCR; TCRdb's copy has only in-frame clones and lacks some. Among around 140,000 clones, approximately 80% were seen once, and the ten largest hold roughly 4.2%. The sequenced material came from PBMCs. The sequence was obtained from a male donor in good health and CMV-seropositive.

CDR3 DNA sequence: TGTGCCAGCAGAGAACAGAGCAATCAGCCCCAGCATTTT. Translated, it gives CASREQSNQPQHF. This chain joins TRBV6-6 and TRBJ1-5, with unresolved D. The V gene's germline CDR1 is MNHNY and CDR2 SVGAGI (reference sequence). The CDR3 is made up of 13 amino acids. Deletions cut 6 bases from V and 1 base from J, with 7 bases between.